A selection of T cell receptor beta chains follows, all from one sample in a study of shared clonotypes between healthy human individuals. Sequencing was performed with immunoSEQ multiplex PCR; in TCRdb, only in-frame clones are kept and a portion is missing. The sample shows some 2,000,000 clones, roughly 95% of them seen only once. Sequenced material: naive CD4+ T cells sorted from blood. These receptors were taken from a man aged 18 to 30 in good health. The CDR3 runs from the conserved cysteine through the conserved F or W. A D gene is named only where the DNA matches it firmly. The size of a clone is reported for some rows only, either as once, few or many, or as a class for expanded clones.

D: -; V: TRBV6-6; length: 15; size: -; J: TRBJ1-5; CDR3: CASSYTDSRNQPQHF; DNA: TGTGCCAGCAGTTACACGGACAGCCGGAATCAGCCCCAGCATTTT
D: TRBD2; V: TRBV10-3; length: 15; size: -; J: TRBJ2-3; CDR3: CAISPGTSGIDTQYF; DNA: TGTGCCATCAGTCCCGGGACTAGCGGGATTGATACGCAGTATTTT
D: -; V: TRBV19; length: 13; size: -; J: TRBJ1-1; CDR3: CASRETPNTEAFF; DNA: TGTGCCAGTAGGGAGACACCGAACACTGAAGCTTTCTTT
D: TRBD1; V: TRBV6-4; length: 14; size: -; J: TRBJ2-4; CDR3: CASIDRAAKNIQYF; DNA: TGTGCCAGCATCGACAGGGCAGCCAAAAACATTCAGTACTTC
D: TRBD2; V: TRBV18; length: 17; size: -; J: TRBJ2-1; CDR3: CASSPRSSGDSYNEQFF; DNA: TGTGCCAGCTCACCACGGTCTAGCGGGGATTCCTACAATGAGCAGTTCTTC
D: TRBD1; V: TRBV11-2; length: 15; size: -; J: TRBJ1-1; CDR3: CAGSYRGILNTEAFF; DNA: TGTGCCGGCAGCTACAGGGGAATCCTGAATACTGAAGCTTTCTTT
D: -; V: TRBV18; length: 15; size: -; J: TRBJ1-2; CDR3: CASSFPGVLNYGYTF; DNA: TGTGCCAGCTCATTCCCAGGGGTACTTAACTATGGCTACACCTTC
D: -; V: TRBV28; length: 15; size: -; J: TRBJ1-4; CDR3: CASSLWVGGDEKLFF; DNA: TGTGCCAGCAGTTTATGGGTAGGGGGAGATGAAAAACTGTTTTTT
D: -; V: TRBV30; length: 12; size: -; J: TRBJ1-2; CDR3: CAWNRNFDGYTF; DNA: TGTGCCTGGAACAGGAATTTCGATGGCTACACCTTC
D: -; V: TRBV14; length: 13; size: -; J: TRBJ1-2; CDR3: CASSQGSVYGYTF; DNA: TGTGCCAGCAGCCAAGGTAGCGTTTATGGCTACACCTTC
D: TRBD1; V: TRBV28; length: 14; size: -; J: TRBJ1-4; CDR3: CASSIQGTNEKLFF; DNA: TGTGCCAGCAGTATACAGGGGACTAATGAAAAACTGTTTTTT
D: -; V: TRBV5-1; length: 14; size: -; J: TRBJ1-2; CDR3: CASRFGLRTDGYTF; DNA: TGCGCCAGCAGATTTGGGCTCAGGACCGATGGCTACACCTTC
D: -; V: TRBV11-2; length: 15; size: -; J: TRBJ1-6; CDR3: CASSLDRGDSSPLHF; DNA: TGTGCCAGCAGCTTAGATCGGGGGGATAGTTCACCCCTCCACTTT
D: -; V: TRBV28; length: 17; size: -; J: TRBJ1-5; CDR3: CASAPFTGSYSNQPQHF; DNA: TGTGCCAGTGCCCCCTTTACAGGGTCGTATAGCAATCAGCCCCAGCATTTT
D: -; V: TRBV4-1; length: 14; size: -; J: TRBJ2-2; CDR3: CASSQGDRYSELFF; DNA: TGCGCCAGCAGCCAAGGGGACCGGTATTCGGAGCTGTTTTTT
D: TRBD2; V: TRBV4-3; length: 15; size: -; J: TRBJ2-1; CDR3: CASSQEGLEYNEQFF; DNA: TGCGCCAGCAGCCAAGAAGGACTAGAGTACAATGAGCAGTTCTTC
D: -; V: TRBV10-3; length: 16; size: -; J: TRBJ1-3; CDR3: CAIRSPFTGSGNTIYF; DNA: TGTGCCATCAGGTCCCCCTTCACCGGCTCTGGAAACACCATATATTTT
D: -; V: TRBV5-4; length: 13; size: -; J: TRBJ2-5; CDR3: CASSLDRAETQYF; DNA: TGTGCCAGCAGCTTGGACCGGGCGGAGACCCAGTACTTC
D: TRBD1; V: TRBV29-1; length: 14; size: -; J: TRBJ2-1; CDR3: CSVEAGQGYNEQFF; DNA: TGCAGCGTTGAAGCCGGACAGGGCTACAATGAGCAGTTCTTC
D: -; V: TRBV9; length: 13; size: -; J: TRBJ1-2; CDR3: CASSVATAYGYTF; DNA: TGTGCCAGCAGCGTAGCTACGGCGTATGGCTACACCTTC
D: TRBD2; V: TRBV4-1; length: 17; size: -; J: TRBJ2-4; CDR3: CASSQQGGNLAKNIQYF; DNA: TGCGCCAGCAGCCAACAGGGAGGGAATCTAGCCAAAAACATTCAGTACTTC
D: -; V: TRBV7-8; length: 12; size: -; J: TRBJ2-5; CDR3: CASSLPGETQYF; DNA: TGTGCCAGCAGCTTACCTGGGGAGACCCAGTACTTC
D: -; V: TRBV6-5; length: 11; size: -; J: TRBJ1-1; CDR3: CASSRDREAFF; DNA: TGTGCCAGCAGCCGAGACAGGGAAGCTTTCTTT
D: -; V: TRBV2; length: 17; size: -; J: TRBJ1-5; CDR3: CASSETVGGIFIQPQHF; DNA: TGTGCCAGCAGTGAAACCGTGGGGGGAATTTTTATTCAGCCCCAGCATTTT
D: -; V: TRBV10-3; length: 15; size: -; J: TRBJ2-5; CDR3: CAISPRGGDGETQYF; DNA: TGTGCCATCAGCCCTAGAGGGGGGGACGGGGAGACCCAGTACTTC
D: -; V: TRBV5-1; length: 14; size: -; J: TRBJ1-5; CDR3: CASSLAGSDQPQHF; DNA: TGCGCCAGCAGCTTGGCGGGGTCCGATCAGCCCCAGCATTTT
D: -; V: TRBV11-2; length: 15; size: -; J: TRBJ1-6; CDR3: CASSSQGSYNSPLHF; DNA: TGTGCCAGCAGTTCACAGGGCTCCTATAATTCACCCCTCCACTTT
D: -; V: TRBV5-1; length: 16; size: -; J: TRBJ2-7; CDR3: CASSKIQQGPTYEQYF; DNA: TGCGCCAGCAGCAAAATACAACAGGGACCAACCTACGAGCAGTACTTC
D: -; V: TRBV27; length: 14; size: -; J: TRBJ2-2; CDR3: CASTGPSPTGELFF; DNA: TGTGCCAGTACCGGCCCTTCACCCACCGGGGAGCTGTTTTTT
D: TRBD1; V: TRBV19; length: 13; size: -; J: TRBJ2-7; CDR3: CASSNTGGDEQYF; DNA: TGTGCCAGTAGTAACACAGGGGGCGACGAGCAGTACTTC
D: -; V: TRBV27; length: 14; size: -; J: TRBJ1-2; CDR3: CASSPRGLNYGYTF; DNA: TGTGCCAGCAGTCCCCGCGGGCTCAACTATGGCTACACCTTC
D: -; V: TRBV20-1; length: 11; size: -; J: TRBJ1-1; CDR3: CSASGHSEAFF; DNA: TGCAGTGCTAGTGGGCATTCTGAAGCTTTCTTT
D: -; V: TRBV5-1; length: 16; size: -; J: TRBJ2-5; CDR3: CASSPQPSFSQETQYF; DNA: TGCGCCAGCAGCCCCCAGCCTAGCTTTTCGCAAGAGACCCAGTACTTC
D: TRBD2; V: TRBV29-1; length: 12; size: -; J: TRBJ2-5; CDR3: CVIAGTYKTQYF; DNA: TGCGTTATAGCGGGGACATATAAAACCCAGTACTTC
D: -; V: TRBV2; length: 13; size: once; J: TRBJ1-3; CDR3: CARRQSSGNTIYF; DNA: TGTGCCCGGAGACAGAGCTCTGGAAACACCATATATTTT
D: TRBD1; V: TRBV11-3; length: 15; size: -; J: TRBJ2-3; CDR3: CASSKGQGVPDTQYF; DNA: TGTGCCAGCAGTAAGGGACAGGGGGTCCCAGATACGCAGTATTTT
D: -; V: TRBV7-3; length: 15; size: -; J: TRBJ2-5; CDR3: CASSSTGRDKETQYF; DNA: TGTGCCAGCAGCTCCACCGGTAGGGACAAAGAGACCCAGTACTTC
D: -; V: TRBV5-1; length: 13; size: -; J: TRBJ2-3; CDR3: CASSPTFRDTQYF; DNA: TGCGCCAGCAGCCCGACCTTTAGGGATACGCAGTATTTT
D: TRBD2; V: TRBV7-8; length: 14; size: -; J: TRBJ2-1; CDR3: CASSLGLAGDRQFF; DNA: TGTGCCAGCAGCTTAGGGCTAGCGGGAGATCGGCAGTTCTTC
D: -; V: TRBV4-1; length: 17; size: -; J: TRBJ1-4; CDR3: CASSHGWGVTTNEKLFF; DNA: TGCGCCAGCAGCCATGGGTGGGGGGTGACGACTAATGAAAAACTGTTTTTT
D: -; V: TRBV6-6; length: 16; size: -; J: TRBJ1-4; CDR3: CASSYLVGSSNEKLFF; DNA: TGTGCCAGCAGTTACCTTGTTGGTTCGAGTAATGAAAAACTGTTTTTT
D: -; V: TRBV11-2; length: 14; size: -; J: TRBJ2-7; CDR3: CASSRVGLTYEQYF; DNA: TGTGCCAGCAGTAGGGTTGGACTCACCTACGAGCAGTACTTC
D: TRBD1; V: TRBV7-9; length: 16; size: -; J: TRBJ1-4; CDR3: CASSFSRTGGSEKLFF; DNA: TGTGCCAGCAGCTTCTCCCGGACAGGGGGTTCTGAAAAACTGTTTTTT
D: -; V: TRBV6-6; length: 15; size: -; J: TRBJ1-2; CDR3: CASSRTEEGNYGYTF; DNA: TGTGCCAGCAGCCGCACAGAGGAAGGGAACTATGGCTACACCTTC
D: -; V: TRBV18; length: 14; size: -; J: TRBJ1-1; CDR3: CASSIQSMNTEAFF; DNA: TGTGCCAGCTCAATACAGAGCATGAACACTGAAGCTTTCTTT